This TCR beta chain appears in the sequencing data of a study of radiotherapy plus CTLA-4 blockade in lung cancer. Study conclusions and caveats: In blood, after radiotherapy plus ipilimumab, tumor-derived TCR clones expanded.

With regard to this clone: Antigen unknown.

Trimming shortened V by 0 bases and J by 6 bases, and 9 bases separated the two germline ends. The CDR3 is 14 residues long. Germline V gene sequence: CDR1 SGHAT, CDR2 FQNNGV. Patients with chemo-refractory metastatic non-small-cell lung cancer received focal radiation plus CTLA-4 blockade with ipilimumab. Libraries were prepared by immunoSEQ multiplex PCR; TCRdb keeps only in-frame clonotypes and omits some of them. The data contain some 37,000 clones, about 80% of them singletons. This sequence originates from a human donor with non-small cell lung cancer who had stable disease on radiotherapy plus ipilimumab. J is TRBJ2-1 and V is TRBV11-2; D is possibly TRBD2 (5 bases). Sequenced material: peripheral blood, taken from a patient treated with radiotherapy plus ipilimumab. DNA for the CDR3: TGTGCCAGCAGCTTAGAGTCTAGCCGCAATGAGCAGTTCTTC. Translating it yields CASSLESSRNEQFF.